This is a list of T cell receptor beta chains from one sample in a study of technical replicates of blood from a few donors. Method: immunoSEQ multiplex PCR; TCRdb's copy keeps in-frame clones and lacks some. The sample consists of roughly 85,000 clones, 94% of them appearing once. The sequenced material came from T cells isolated from PBMCs. The receptor source for this set is a human donor in good health. The CDR3 runs from the conserved cysteine through the conserved F or W. Each record gives: CDR3 length, J gene, D gene, V gene, CDR3 DNA, CDR3 protein. A D gene is named only where the DNA matches it firmly.

length: 14; J: TRBJ1-3; D: TRBD1; V: TRBV29-1; DNA: TGCAGCGTTGATGAGGGGGCGAGGGGAAACACCATATATTTT; CDR3: CSVDEGARGNTIYF
length: 14; J: TRBJ2-7; D: TRBD1; V: TRBV6-1; DNA: TGTGCCAGCAGTAGACAGGGGTTGTCCTACGAGCAGTACTTC; CDR3: CASSRQGLSYEQYF
length: 11; J: TRBJ1-1; D: -; V: TRBV20-1; DNA: TGCAGTGCTAGAGATAGCAGGGGCGCTATCTTT; CDR3: CSARDSRGAIF
length: 16; J: TRBJ2-1; D: -; V: TRBV9; DNA: TGTGCCAGCAGCCCACCCGGGACTCCAGACCACTCGGAGCAGTTCTTC; CDR3: CASSPPGTPDHSEQFF
length: 13; J: TRBJ1-1; D: -; V: TRBV14; DNA: TGTGCCAGCAGCCAAGTTGCGGGGACTGAAGCTTTCTTT; CDR3: CASSQVAGTEAFF
length: 15; J: TRBJ2-7; D: TRBD2; V: TRBV19; DNA: TGTGCCAGTAGTCGGGGTACTAGCGGGACCTACGAGCAGTACTTC; CDR3: CASSRGTSGTYEQYF
length: 16; J: TRBJ1-1; D: -; V: TRBV1; DNA: TGCACCAGCAGCCAAGAGTATTGGACAGGGAACACTGAAGCTTTCTTT; CDR3: CTSSQEYWTGNTEAFF
length: 13; J: TRBJ2-7; D: -; V: TRBV2; DNA: TGTGCCAGCACCCAGGGAACGGGCTACGAGCAGTACTTC; CDR3: CASTQGTGYEQYF
length: 18; J: TRBJ1-5; D: TRBD1; V: TRBV19; DNA: TGTGCCAGTAGACACTATTCGGGGCGACAGGGTGGAGATCAGCCCCAGCATTTT; CDR3: CASRHYSGRQGGDQPQHF
length: 14; J: TRBJ2-1; D: -; V: TRBV10-2; DNA: TGCGCCAGCAGCGTACTAGTTTCTTACAATGAGCAGTTCTTC; CDR3: CASSVLVSYNEQFF
length: 14; J: TRBJ2-7; D: TRBD2; V: TRBV2; DNA: TGTGCCAGCACTTTCGCGGGAGAGGTCTACGAGCAGTACTTC; CDR3: CASTFAGEVYEQYF
length: 15; J: TRBJ2-1; D: -; V: TRBV14; DNA: TGTGCCAGCAGCCTCAAGGTAATAGGGGTAGACGAACAGTTCTTC; CDR3: CASSLKVIGVDEQFF
length: 12; J: TRBJ1-6; D: -; V: TRBV30; DNA: TGTGCCTGGAGTGTCCCAGGTGGTCGACTCCACTTT; CDR3: CAWSVPGGRLHF
length: 11; J: TRBJ1-2; D: -; V: TRBV6-5; DNA: TGTGCCAGCAGCTCAACAGGCCTATACACCTTC; CDR3: CASSSTGLYTF
length: 14; J: TRBJ2-7; D: -; V: TRBV2; DNA: TGTGCCAGCAGGGCGGACAGCCTCTCCTACGAGCAGTACTTC; CDR3: CASRADSLSYEQYF
length: 14; J: TRBJ1-5; D: -; V: TRBV30; DNA: TGTGCCTGGAGTGGGGGGGTCGGGAATCAGCCCCAGCATTTT; CDR3: CAWSGGVGNQPQHF
length: 15; J: TRBJ2-6; D: -; V: TRBV5-1; DNA: TGCGCCAGCAGCTTAGCCGGGAGAGGGGCCAACGTCCTGACTTTC; CDR3: CASSLAGRGANVLTF
length: 13; J: TRBJ1-2; D: -; V: TRBV5-6; DNA: TGTGCCAGCAGCTTCTGGGGGGGGTATGGCTACACCTTC; CDR3: CASSFWGGYGYTF
length: 14; J: TRBJ1-1; D: -; V: TRBV9; DNA: TGTGCCAGCAGCGAACTAACAGGGTTCACTGAAGCTTTCTTT; CDR3: CASSELTGFTEAFF
length: 16; J: TRBJ2-7; D: TRBD1; V: TRBV28; DNA: TGTGCCAGCAGTCCGACACGGGCAGGGGGATCCGGCGAGCAGTACTTC; CDR3: CASSPTRAGGSGEQYF
length: 14; J: TRBJ1-2; D: TRBD1; V: TRBV7-2; DNA: TGTGCCAGCAGCTCAGACGGGACAGGACGTGGCTACACCTTC; CDR3: CASSSDGTGRGYTF
length: 16; J: TRBJ1-5; D: -; V: TRBV2; DNA: TGTGCCAGCACCCTTGGGAGGGGATTTAGCAATCAGCCCCAGCATTTT; CDR3: CASTLGRGFSNQPQHF
length: 15; J: TRBJ1-1; D: -; V: TRBV19; DNA: TGTGCCAGTAAGTCCCCTGGAGGGGCAAACACTGAAGCTTTCTTT; CDR3: CASKSPGGANTEAFF
length: 14; J: TRBJ1-4; D: TRBD1; V: TRBV9; DNA: TGTGCCAGCAACCTCCACGGGGCAGGGGGCAGACTGTTTTTT; CDR3: CASNLHGAGGRLFF
length: 15; J: TRBJ2-1; D: TRBD2; V: TRBV2; DNA: TGTGCCAGCAGGGTACTAGCGGGAGGGCTCAATGAGCAGTTCTTC; CDR3: CASRVLAGGLNEQFF
length: 15; J: TRBJ2-6; D: -; V: TRBV9; DNA: TGTGCCAGCAGCGTAATGGGGAGCGGGGCCAACGTCCTGACTTTC; CDR3: CASSVMGSGANVLTF